The clone carrying this T cell receptor (beta chain) was observed many times. What it binds is not known. This sample is part of a study of response to subunit inactivated influenza vaccine. Findings of the study overall: Authors suggested that a seasonal influenza vaccination recruits few new T cells each time.

TCRdb reprocessed the RT-PCR reads with MiXCR, giving one entry per CDR3 protein. Of about 800,000 distinct CDR3 sequences listed, about 20% are singletons. CDR1 and CDR2 from the germline V gene are DFQATT and SNEGSKA (reference sequence). V shed 3 bases, J shed 1 base, and the junction held 10 bases outside the gene matches. The CDR3 runs to 16 residues. Here the sequenced sample was PBMCs from blood, taken around 5 days after vaccination. The receptor comes from a man aged 50-59 years who received an inactivated influenza vaccine. V and J are TRBV20-1 and TRBJ2-5; 8 bases map to TRBD2. This CDR3 is CSASGFVAGIQETQYF. DNA of the CDR3: TGCAGTGCTAGTGGGTTTGTAGCGGGGATCCAAGAGACCCAGTACTTC.